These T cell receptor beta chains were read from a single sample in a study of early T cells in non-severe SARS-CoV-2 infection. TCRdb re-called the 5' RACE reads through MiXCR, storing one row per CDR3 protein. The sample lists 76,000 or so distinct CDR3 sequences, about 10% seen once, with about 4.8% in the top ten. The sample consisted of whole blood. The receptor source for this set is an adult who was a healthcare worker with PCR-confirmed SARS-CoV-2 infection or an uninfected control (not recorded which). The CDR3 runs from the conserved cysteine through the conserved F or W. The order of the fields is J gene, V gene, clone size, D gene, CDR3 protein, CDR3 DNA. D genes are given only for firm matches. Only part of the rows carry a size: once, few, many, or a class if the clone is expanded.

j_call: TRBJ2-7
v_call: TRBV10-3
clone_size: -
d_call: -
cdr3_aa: CAISGAAGSYEQYF
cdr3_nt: TGTGCCATCAGTGGAGCTGCAGGTTCCTACGAGCAGTACTTC

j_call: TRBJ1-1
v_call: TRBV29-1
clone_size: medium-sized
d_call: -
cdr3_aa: CSGRSNTEAFF
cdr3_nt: TGCAGCGGACGTTCGAACACTGAAGCTTTCTTT

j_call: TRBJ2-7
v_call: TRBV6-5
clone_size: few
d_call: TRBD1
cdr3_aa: CASSYSGQASYEQYF
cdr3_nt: TGTGCCAGCAGTTACTCGGGACAGGCCTCCTACGAGCAGTACTTC

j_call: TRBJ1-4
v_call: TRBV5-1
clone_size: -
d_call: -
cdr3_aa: CASSRSASNEKLFF
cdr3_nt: TGCGCCAGCAGCCGCAGCGCCTCAAATGAAAAACTGTTTTTT

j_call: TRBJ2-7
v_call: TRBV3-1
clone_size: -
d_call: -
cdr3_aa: CASSQVQGPYEQYF
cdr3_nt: TGTGCCAGCAGCCAAGTCCAGGGCCCCTACGAGCAGTACTTC

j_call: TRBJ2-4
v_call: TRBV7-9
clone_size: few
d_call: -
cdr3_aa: CASSWPREDIQYF
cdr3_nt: TGTGCCAGCAGCTGGCCCAGGGAGGACATTCAGTACTTC

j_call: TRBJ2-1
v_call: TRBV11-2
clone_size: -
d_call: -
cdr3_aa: CASSRAREQFF
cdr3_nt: TGTGCCAGCAGCCGGGCCCGCGAGCAGTTCTTC

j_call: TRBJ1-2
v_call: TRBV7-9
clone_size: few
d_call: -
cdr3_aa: CASSLGSGAGIGYTF
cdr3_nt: TGTGCCAGCAGCTTAGGAAGTGGGGCAGGTATCGGCTACACCTTC

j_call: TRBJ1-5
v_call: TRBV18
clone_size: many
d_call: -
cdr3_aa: CASSPPQVAGNQPQHF
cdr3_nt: TGTGCCAGCTCACCACCCCAGGTTGCGGGCAATCAGCCCCAGCATTTT

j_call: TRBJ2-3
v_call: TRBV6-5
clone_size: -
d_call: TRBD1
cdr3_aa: CASSIRTGGLPTDTQYF
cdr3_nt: TGTGCCAGCAGCATTAGGACAGGGGGCCTCCCCACAGATACGCAGTATTTT

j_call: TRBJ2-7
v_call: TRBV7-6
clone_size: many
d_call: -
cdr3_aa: CASSSRDGAYEQYF
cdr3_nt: TGTGCCAGCAGCTCCCGGGACGGAGCCTACGAGCAGTACTTC

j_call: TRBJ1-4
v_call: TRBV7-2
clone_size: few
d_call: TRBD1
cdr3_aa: CASSPRQGNEKLFF
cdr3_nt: TGTGCCAGCAGCCCACGACAGGGGAATGAAAAACTGTTTTTT

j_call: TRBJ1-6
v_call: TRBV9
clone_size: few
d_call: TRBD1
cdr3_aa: CASSVDDRVANSPLHF
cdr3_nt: TGTGCCAGCAGCGTCGATGACAGGGTCGCCAATTCACCCCTCCACTTT

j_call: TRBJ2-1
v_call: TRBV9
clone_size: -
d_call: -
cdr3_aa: CASSVGVGNEQFF
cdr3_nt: TGTGCCAGCAGCGTAGGTGTGGGCAATGAGCAGTTCTTC

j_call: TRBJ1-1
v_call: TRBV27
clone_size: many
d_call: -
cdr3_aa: CASNQGRADTEAFF
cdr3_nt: TGTGCCAGCAACCAAGGCAGGGCTGACACTGAAGCTTTCTTT

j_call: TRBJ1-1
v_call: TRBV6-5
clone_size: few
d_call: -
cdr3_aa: CASSYRASGVSEAFF
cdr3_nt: TGTGCCAGCAGTTACCGGGCAAGCGGGGTATCTGAAGCTTTCTTT

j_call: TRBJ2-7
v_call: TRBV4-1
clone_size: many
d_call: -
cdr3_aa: CASSRGLSGISYEQYF
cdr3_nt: TGCGCCAGCAGCCGGGGACTCTCCGGAATCTCCTACGAGCAGTACTTC

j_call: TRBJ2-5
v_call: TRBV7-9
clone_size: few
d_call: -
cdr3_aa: CASSLWGRDQETQYF
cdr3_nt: TGTGCCAGCAGCTTATGGGGCCGAGACCAAGAGACCCAGTACTTC

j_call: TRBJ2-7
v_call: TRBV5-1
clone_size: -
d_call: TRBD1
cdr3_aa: CASSLAGGTYEQYF
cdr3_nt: TGCGCCAGCAGCTTGGCAGGGGGCACCTACGAGCAGTACTTC

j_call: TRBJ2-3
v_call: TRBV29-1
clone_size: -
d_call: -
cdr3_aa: CSVVTDLSTDTQYF
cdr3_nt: TGCAGCGTAGTGACAGACTTAAGCACAGATACGCAGTATTTT

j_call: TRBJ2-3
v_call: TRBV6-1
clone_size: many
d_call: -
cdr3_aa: CASSGNPRDRITTDTQYF
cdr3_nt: TGTGCCAGCAGTGGCAACCCGCGGGACAGAATTACGACAGATACGCAGTATTTT

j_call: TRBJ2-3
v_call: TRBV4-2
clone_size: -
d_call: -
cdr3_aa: CASSQGTRTSTDTQYF
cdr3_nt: TGTGCCAGCAGCCAAGGGACAAGAACTAGCACAGATACGCAGTATTTT

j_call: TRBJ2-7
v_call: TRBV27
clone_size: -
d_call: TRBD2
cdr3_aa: CASSLGRVGEQYF
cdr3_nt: TGTGCCAGCAGTTTAGGGAGGGTTGGGGAGCAGTACTTC

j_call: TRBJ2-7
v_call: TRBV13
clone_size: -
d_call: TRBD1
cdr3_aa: CASSFPGTGYDEQYF
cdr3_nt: TGTGCCAGCAGCTTCCCCGGGACAGGGTACGACGAGCAGTACTTC

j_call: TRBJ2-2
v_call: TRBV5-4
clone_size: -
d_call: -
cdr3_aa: CASSLAENPGSELFF
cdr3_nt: TGTGCCAGCAGCTTGGCGGAGAACCCGGGAAGTGAGCTGTTTTTT

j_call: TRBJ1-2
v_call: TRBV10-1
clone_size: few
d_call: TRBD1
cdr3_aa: CASRTGATYGYTF
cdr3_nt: TGCGCCAGCAGAACAGGGGCAACCTATGGCTACACCTTC

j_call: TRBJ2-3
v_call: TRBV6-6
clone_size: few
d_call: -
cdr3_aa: CASTPRALPYTDTQYF
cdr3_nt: TGTGCCAGCACTCCAAGAGCGCTCCCCTACACAGATACGCAGTATTTT

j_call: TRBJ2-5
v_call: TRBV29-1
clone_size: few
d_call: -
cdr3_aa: CSTLLWGSTTKETQYF
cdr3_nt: TGCAGCACGCTGTTGTGGGGGAGCACAACAAAAGAGACCCAGTACTTC

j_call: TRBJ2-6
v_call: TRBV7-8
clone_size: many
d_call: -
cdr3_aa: CASSADSSGANVLTF
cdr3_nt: TGTGCCAGCAGCGCAGACAGCTCTGGGGCCAACGTCCTGACTTTC

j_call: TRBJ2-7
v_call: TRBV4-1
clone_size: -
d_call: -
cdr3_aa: CASSPTGQGNYEQYF
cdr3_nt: TGCGCCAGCAGCCCAACAGGCCAGGGTAACTACGAGCAGTACTTC

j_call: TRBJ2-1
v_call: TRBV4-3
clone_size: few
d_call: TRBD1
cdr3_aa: CASSQEVQGNYNEQFF
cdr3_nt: TGCGCCAGCAGCCAAGAGGTACAGGGGAATTACAATGAGCAGTTCTTC

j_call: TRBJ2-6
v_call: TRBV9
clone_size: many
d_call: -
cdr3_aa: CASSASGANVLTF
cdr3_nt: TGTGCCAGCAGCGCGTCTGGGGCCAACGTCCTGACTTTC

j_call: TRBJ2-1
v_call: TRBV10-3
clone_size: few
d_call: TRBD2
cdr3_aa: CAASLAGNYNEQFF
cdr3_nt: TGTGCCGCCTCTCTAGCGGGGAATTACAATGAGCAGTTCTTC

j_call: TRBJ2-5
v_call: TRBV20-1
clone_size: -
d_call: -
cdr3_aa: CSADPGGSGTQYF
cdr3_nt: TGCAGTGCGGACCCCGGGGGTTCCGGGACCCAGTACTTC

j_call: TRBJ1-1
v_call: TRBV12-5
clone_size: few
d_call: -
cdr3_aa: CASGLVRGQGGGTEAFF
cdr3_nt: TGTGCTAGTGGTTTGGTACGGGGGCAGGGTGGTGGAACTGAAGCTTTCTTT

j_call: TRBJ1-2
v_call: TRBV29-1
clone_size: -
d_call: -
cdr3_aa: CSVARQTGYGYTF
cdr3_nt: TGCAGCGTTGCCCGGCAAACGGGCTATGGCTACACCTTC

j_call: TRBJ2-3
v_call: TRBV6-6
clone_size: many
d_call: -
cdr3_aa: CASSQGETAPRTDTQYF
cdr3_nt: TGTGCCAGCAGCCAAGGGGAGACAGCCCCTAGAACAGATACGCAGTATTTT

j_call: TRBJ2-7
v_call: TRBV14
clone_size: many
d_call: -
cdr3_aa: CASSPGSYEQYF
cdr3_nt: TGTGCCAGCAGCCCAGGCTCCTACGAGCAGTACTTC

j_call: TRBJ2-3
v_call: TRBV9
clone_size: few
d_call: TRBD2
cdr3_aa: CASSVVLAGTDTQYF
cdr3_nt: TGTGCCAGCAGCGTCGTATTAGCGGGGACAGATACGCAGTATTTT

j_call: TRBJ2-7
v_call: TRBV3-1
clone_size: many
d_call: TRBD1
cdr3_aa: CASSHLGQDYEQYF
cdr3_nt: TGTGCCAGCAGCCATCTAGGACAGGACTACGAGCAGTACTTC

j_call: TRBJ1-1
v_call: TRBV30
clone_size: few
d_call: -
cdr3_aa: CAWRRGTEAFF
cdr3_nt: TGTGCCTGGAGACGGGGCACTGAAGCTTTCTTT

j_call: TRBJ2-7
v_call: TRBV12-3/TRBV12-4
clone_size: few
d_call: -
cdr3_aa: CASRPAGFYEQYF
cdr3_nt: TGTGCCAGCCGACCCGCGGGGTTCTACGAGCAGTACTTC

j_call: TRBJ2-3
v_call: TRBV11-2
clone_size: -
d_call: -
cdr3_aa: CASSLGTTSLTDTQYF
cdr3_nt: TGTGCCAGCAGCTTAGGGACAACCTCCCTCACAGATACGCAGTATTTT

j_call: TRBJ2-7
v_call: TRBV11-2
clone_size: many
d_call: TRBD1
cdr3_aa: CASRQGANRHEQYF
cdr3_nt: TGTGCCAGCAGACAGGGGGCTAACCGCCACGAGCAGTACTTC

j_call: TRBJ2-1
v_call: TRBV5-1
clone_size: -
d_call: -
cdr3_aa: CASSLGILVFF
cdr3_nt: TGCGCCAGCAGCTTGGGGATTCTGGTGTTCTTC

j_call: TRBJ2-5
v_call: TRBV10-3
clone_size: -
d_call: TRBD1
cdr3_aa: CAISESGQGTETQYF
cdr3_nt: TGTGCCATCAGTGAGTCGGGACAGGGGACAGAGACCCAGTACTTC

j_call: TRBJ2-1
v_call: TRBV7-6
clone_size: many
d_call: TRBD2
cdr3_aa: CASSLGTNNEQFF
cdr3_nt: TGTGCCAGCAGCTTGGGGACTAACAATGAGCAGTTCTTC

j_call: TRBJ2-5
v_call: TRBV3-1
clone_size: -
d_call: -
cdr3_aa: CASSLAESRYF
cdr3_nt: TGTGCCAGCAGCCTAGCGGAGAGTCGGTACTTC

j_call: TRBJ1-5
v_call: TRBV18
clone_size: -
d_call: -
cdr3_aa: CASSGTRSGNQPQHF
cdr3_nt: TGTGCCAGCTCAGGAACAAGGTCGGGCAATCAGCCCCAGCATTTT